What follows are 28 T cell receptor beta chains derived from one specimen sequenced in a study of a mutant IDH1 vaccine in newly diagnosed glioma. These receptors' antigens are unknown. Sequencing used immunoSEQ multiplex PCR; TCRdb keeps in-frame clones, though not all of them. The repertoire has 30,000 to 35,000 clones, almost 90% of them found once; the top ten carry around 20%. The time point: week 11, during vaccination. Vaccinated patients received 300 ug of mutant IDH1 20-mer peptide per dose, with topical imiquimod. Sequencing was performed on PBMCs, taken from a glioma patient whose treatment included an IDH1 peptide vaccine. These receptors were taken from a man younger than 35 with glioma.

The sample holds one count of this clone. The chain couples TRBV29-1 to TRBJ2-1; a possible D gene is TRBD2 (5 bases). This CDR3 region has 14 residues. Germline values: CDR1 SQVTM, CDR2 ANQGSEA. The V and J ends lost 0 bases and 8 bases respectively, with 14 bases between them. Here the CDR3 reads CSVEERGSLYEQFF. The CDR3 region has the DNA TGCAGCGTTGAAGAAAGAGGGAGTCTCTATGAGCAGTTCTTC.

The chain uses TRBV19 and TRBJ1-2; D gene ambiguous. This CDR3 comprises 12 residues. Trimming left V 5 bases short and J 7 bases short, with 11 bases between. CDR1 is LNHDA and CDR2 is SQIVND in the germline V gene (reference sequence). For the CDR3, the DNA is TGTGCCAGTAGTTTTAGGACGGCTGGCTACACCTTC. Encoded protein: CASSFRTAGYTF.

The chain uses TRBV4-1 and TRBJ1-2, with unresolved D. Germline V gives CDR1 MGHRA, CDR2 YSYEKL. V lost 1 base, J lost 4 bases, and 19 bases lay in between. This CDR3 has 17 amino acids. Here the CDR3 reads CASSQVGPVRSGYGYTF. The CDR3 region has the DNA TGCGCCAGCAGCCAAGTAGGGCCAGTCCGATCAGGCTATGGCTACACCTTC.

This chain links TRBV4-1 with TRBJ2-1, with unresolved D. Germline CDR1 and CDR2: MGHRA and YSYEKL. The CDR3 loop spans 15 amino acids. V lost 4 bases and J 5 bases, leaving 15 bases between the germline ends. CDR3 DNA sequence: TGCGCCAGCAGCCTTGATCCGGACCCCAACAATGAGCAGTTCTTC. Translation gives CASSLDPDPNNEQFF.

The rearrangement links TRBV5-1 to TRBJ2-7, with 10 bases identical to TRBD2. CDR3 length: 15 residues. Germline CDR1 is SGHRS and CDR2 is YFSETQ. V shed 0 bases, J shed 4 bases, and the junction held 4 bases outside the gene matches. CDR3 sequence reads: CASSLGGLAAYEQYF. In nucleotides, the CDR3 is TGCGCCAGCAGCTTGGGCGGACTAGCGGCTTACGAGCAGTACTTC.

The chain combines TRBV7-2 with TRBJ2-7; no clear D gene. V gave up 5 bases and J gave up 6 bases, with 8 bases separating them. The CDR3 totals 11 residues. Germline V lookup: CDR1 SGHTA, CDR2 FQGNSA. CDR3 bases: TGTGCCAGCAGCCCCTCCCGCGAGCAGTACTTC. Protein: CASSPSREQYF.

This chain links TRBV6-1 with TRBJ1-2; D possibly corresponds to TRBD1 (6 bases). V dropped 7 bases and J dropped 2 bases, with 11 bases sitting between them. From germline, CDR1 is MNHNS and CDR2 SASEGT. The CDR3 consists of 13 residues. DNA of the CDR3: TGTGCCAGCACTCGGGACAACAACTATGGCTACACCTTC. It translates to CASTRDNNYGYTF.

A few counts support this clone. This chain uses TRBV7-2 with TRBJ2-1, with 8 nucleotides matching TRBD2. The J segment lost 5 bases and the V segment lost 2 bases, leaving 8 bases of the junction unmatched. This CDR3 is 16 amino acids long. Germline loops: CDR1 SGHTA, CDR2 FQGNSA. CDR3 DNA sequence: TGTGCCAGCAGCTTACGGAGCGGGAGTACCCACAATGAGCAGTTCTTC. This codes for CASSLRSGSTHNEQFF.

This chain joins TRBV4-2 and TRBJ1-1; tentative D call: TRBD1 (5 bases). This CDR3 is built from 13 residues. Looked up from germline, CDR1 is LGHNA and CDR2 is YNFKEQ. Trimming removed 6 bases from V and 0 bases from J, with 8 bases in between. The CDR3 sequence is CASRRGVNTEAFF. The CDR3 region has the DNA TGTGCCAGCAGACGAGGGGTGAACACTGAAGCTTTCTTT.

The J gene is TRBJ1-1, the V gene TRBV14, with 8 bases matching TRBD1. Trimming cost V 1 base and J 5 bases; bases outside gene matches: 9. CDR1 is SGHDN, CDR2 FVKESK, per germline. The CDR3 runs 16 residues. In DNA form, the CDR3 reads TGTGCCAGCAGCCAAGGGCCAAGACAGGGGAGAACTGAAGCTTTCTTT. It is translated as CASSQGPRQGRTEAFF.

This clone was observed a single time. The chain couples TRBV5-6 to TRBJ2-2, with unresolved D. Germline CDR1 is SGHDT and CDR2 is YYEEEE. The CDR3 is made up of 16 amino acids. Trimming removed 0 bases from V and 1 base from J, with 10 bases in between. CDR3 amino acids: CASSLGTRGNTGELFF. For the CDR3, the DNA is TGTGCCAGCAGCTTGGGAACCCGAGGGAACACCGGGGAGCTGTTTTTT.

The chain is built from TRBV4-1 and TRBJ2-7; D call uncertain. V lost 0 bases and J lost 0, with 9 bases in between. CDR1 and CDR2 from the germline V gene are MGHRA and YSYEKL. The CDR3 consists of 15 residues. CDR3 protein: CASSQEPISSYEQYF. The CDR3 region has the DNA TGCGCCAGCAGCCAAGAACCGATTAGCTCCTACGAGCAGTACTTC.

The chain is built from TRBV29-1 and TRBJ1-2; weak D call: TRBD1 (5 bases). Trimming removed 7 bases at V and 4 bases at J, with 13 bases between. The CDR3 totals 12 residues. The germline V gene has CDR1 SQVTM and CDR2 ANQGSEA. This CDR3 reads CSARQSRYGYTF. In nucleotides, the CDR3 is TGCAGCGCCCGACAGTCCCGCTATGGCTACACCTTC.

The V call is TRBV19, the J call TRBJ2-3; either TRBD1 or TRBD2 may supply D (5 bases each). The V gene's germline CDR1 is LNHDA and CDR2 SQIVND (reference sequence). The V end was cut by 3 bases, the J end by 10 bases, with 17 bases between. CDR3 length: 14 amino acids. The CDR3 reads CASSISGQNSAQYF. In nucleotides, the CDR3 is TGTGCCAGTAGTATCTCGGGGCAAAATTCGGCGCAGTATTTT.

As DNA, the CDR3 is TGTGCCAGCAGCCCTAATAGGGGACAGGTTATGAACACTGAAGCTTTCTTT. It specifies CASSPNRGQVMNTEAFF. The V and J genes are TRBV5-5 and TRBJ1-1; 8 positions match TRBD1. The CDR3 is 17 residues long. CDR1 is SGHKS and CDR2 is YYEKEE in the germline V gene (reference sequence). V dropped 4 bases and J dropped 0; count of bases not matched to a gene: 11.

V usage is TRBV25-1 and J usage is TRBJ2-4, with D uncertain. Trimming took off 9 bases at V and 2 bases at J, with 17 bases between the two ends. Germline CDR1 MGHDK, CDR2 SYGVNS. The CDR3 is 15 amino acids. CDR3 DNA: TGTGCCAGTATTCGCCGACCTTACTCCAAAAACATTCAGTACTTC. It specifies CASIRRPYSKNIQYF.

Only one count was recorded for this clone. V is TRBV2 and J is TRBJ1-5, with a weak D call TRBD1 (5 bases). The CDR3 is made up of 15 amino acids. Looked up from germline, CDR1 is SNHLY and CDR2 is FYNNEI. V dropped 6 bases and J dropped 4 bases, with 16 bases sitting between them. The CDR3 nucleotides read TGTGCCAGCAGCGGCCCGGGCTCAGGGAATCAGCCCCAGCATTTT. This codes for CASSGPGSGNQPQHF.

Here the CDR3 DNA reads TGTGCCAGCAGCGTAACACTAACAGATACGCAGTATTTT. As protein: CASSVTLTDTQYF. The chain carries TRBV9 and TRBJ2-3; D is undetermined. The germline gives CDR1 SGDLS, CDR2 YYNGEE. The CDR3 totals 13 residues. V was shortened by 1 base and J by 3 bases, with 6 bases between the two germline ends.

The chain recombines TRBV10-3 with TRBJ1-1; D call uncertain. The CDR3 loop spans 14 amino acids. The V gene lost 4 bases and the J gene lost 2 bases, with 11 bases spanning the gap. Per the germline V gene, CDR1 is ENHRY and CDR2 is SYGVKD. CDR3 loop: CAISVGYTNTEAFF. In nucleotides, the CDR3 is TGTGCCATCAGTGTAGGATACACCAACACTGAAGCTTTCTTT.

The chain uses TRBV5-1 and TRBJ2-7, with TRBD1 matching over 7 bases. The CDR3 length is 15 residues. Germline V gives CDR1 SGHRS, CDR2 YFSETQ. Trimming removed 4 bases from V and 3 bases from J; junction bases left unmatched: 10. The CDR3 bases are TGCGCCAGCAGCCAAGGACAGGTCCCTCACTACGAGCAGTACTTC. It is translated as CASSQGQVPHYEQYF. Complete variable domain (other parts from reference TRBV5-1 and TRBJ2-7): KAGVTQTPRYLIKTRGQQVTLSCSPISGHRSVSWYQQTPGQGLQFLFEYFSETQRNKGNFPGRFSGRQFSNSRSEMNVSTLELGDSALYLCASSQGQVPHYEQYFGPGTRLTVT.

V gene TRBV19 combines with J gene TRBJ1-2; no clear D. Germline V lookup: CDR1 LNHDA, CDR2 SQIVND (reference sequence). Trimming removed 5 bases at V and 6 bases at J, with 16 bases between. The CDR3 loop spans 14 amino acids. The CDR3 protein is CASSPGTPEDGYTF. In nucleotides, the CDR3 is TGTGCCAGTAGTCCCGGTACCCCTGAAGATGGCTACACCTTC. Together with reference TRBV19 and TRBJ1-2, the CDR3 gives the full variable domain: DGGITQSPKYLFRKEGQNVTLSCEQNLNHDAMYWYRQDPGQGLRLIYYSQIVNDFQKGDIAEGYSVSREKKESFPLTVTSAQKNPTAFYLCASSPGTPEDGYTFGSGTRLTVV.

This clone has only one observation. This chain uses TRBV25-1 with TRBJ2-3, with D perhaps TRBD2 (6 bases). The CDR3 has 14 residues. Trimming left V 6 bases short and J 5 bases short, with 15 bases between. Germline V gene data show CDR1 as MGHDK and CDR2 as SYGVNS. CDR3 protein: CASRDWGGGDTQYF. CDR3 in DNA: TGTGCCAGCAGGGACTGGGGAGGAGGAGATACGCAGTATTTT.

V usage is TRBV10-2 and J usage is TRBJ2-3; 11 bases fit TRBD1. Germline V lookup: CDR1 WSHSY, CDR2 SAAADI. V shed 8 bases, J shed 3 bases, and the junction held 7 bases outside the gene matches. This CDR3 is built from 15 residues. Here the CDR3 reads CASSLGQGETDTQYF. CDR3 in DNA: TGCGCCAGCTCACTGGGACAGGGGGAGACAGATACGCAGTATTTT.

The genes are TRBV9 and TRBJ1-1, with D uncertain. The CDR3 is 16 amino acids. The V end lost 4 bases, the J end lost 3 bases, and 19 bases lay between the germline ends. Germline loops: CDR1 SGDLS, CDR2 YYNGEE. The CDR3 loop reads CASSPTPILRDTEAFF. CDR3 DNA: TGTGCCAGCAGCCCGACCCCGATACTCCGAGACACTGAAGCTTTCTTT.

V usage is TRBV29-1 and J usage is TRBJ1-1; a weak D match, TRBD1 (5 bases). CDR1 and CDR2 (germline): SQVTM, ANQGSEA. The V and J ends lost 3 bases and 11 bases respectively, with 19 bases between them. This CDR3 is 13 amino acids long. In nucleotides, the CDR3 is TGCAGCGTTGAGGTAGGGGACGGCCGTGGGGCTTTCTTT. Its translation: CSVEVGDGRGAFF.

The rearrangement uses TRBV6-5 and TRBJ1-2; D is unresolved. Germline CDR1 and CDR2: MNHEY and SVGAGI. This CDR3 region has 16 residues. The V end lost 0 bases, the J end lost 7 bases, and 18 bases lay between the germline ends. CDR3 sequence: CASSYSIQWSIAGYTF. The CDR3 DNA follows: TGTGCCAGCAGTTACTCGATCCAGTGGAGTATTGCTGGCTACACCTTC.

There are a few counts of this clone. V usage is TRBV4-1 and J usage is TRBJ1-1; D gene unclear. The germline CDR1 and CDR2 sequences are MGHRA and YSYEKL. V was trimmed by 1 base and J by 7 bases, leaving 10 bases between them. The CDR3 is 13 amino acids. Here the CDR3 reads CASSQGLTLEAFF. The CDR3 bases are TGCGCCAGCAGCCAAGGTCTGACCCTTGAAGCTTTCTTT.

The genes are TRBV30 and TRBJ2-1; a weak D match, TRBD2 (6 bases). CDR3 length: 15 amino acids. CDR1 and CDR2 from the germline V gene are GTSNPN and SVGIG (reference sequence). Deletions cut 2 bases from V and 2 bases from J, with 13 bases between. The CDR3 region is CAWSISGSPYNEQFF. DNA of the CDR3: TGTGCCTGGAGTATTAGCGGCAGCCCCTACAATGAGCAGTTCTTC.